The rows below give T cell receptor beta chains drawn from one sample of a study of OX40 agonist ivuxolimab in advanced cancers. Using immunoSEQ multiplex PCR, the repertoire was profiled, and TCRdb retains in-frame clones only, with some absent. There are some 60,000 clones in the sample; approximately 86% occur only once, and roughly 1.1% lies in the top ten. The sequencing here drew on CD4+ or CD8+ T cells sorted from blood, taken in a trial of the OX40 agonist ivuxolimab. The receptors originated from an adult with an advanced solid tumor such as melanoma, head and neck, liver or kidney cancer. Both conserved end residues are part of each CDR3. The D gene is left open where the match is weak. Clone size is not always given. Where it is, it says once, few, many or a class for expanded clones.

J | D | V | size | DNA | CDR3
TRBJ1-4 | - | TRBV2 | - | TGTGCCAGTAAAATTGATGGCGGTAATGAAAAACTGTTTTTT | CASKIDGGNEKLFF
TRBJ2-2 | - | TRBV6-1 | - | TGTGCCAGCACTGAGTGGCAGGGGAACACCGGGGAGCTGTTTTTT | CASTEWQGNTGELFF
TRBJ2-7 | - | TRBV4-3 | - | TGCGCCAGCAGCTGGGACGTAGGAAGAGGCTACGAGCAGTACTTC | CASSWDVGRGYEQYF
TRBJ2-1 | - | TRBV18 | once | TGTGCCAGCTCACCACCTGTTGAATATGAGCAGTTCTTC | CASSPPVEYEQFF
TRBJ1-2 | - | TRBV27 | - | TGTGCCAGCAGTACTGAGGCCGGGGGGAGAAGCTATGGCTACACCTTC | CASSTEAGGRSYGYTF
TRBJ1-5 | - | TRBV6-5 | - | TGTGCCAGCAGTTACTCGAATGTCCGCGGTCAGCCCCAGCATTTT | CASSYSNVRGQPQHF
TRBJ2-2 | TRBD1 | TRBV19 | - | TGTGCCAGTACTATTATGACCGGGACAGTCCTATCCGGGGAGCTGTTTTTT | CASTIMTGTVLSGELFF
TRBJ2-1 | TRBD2 | TRBV6-5 | - | TGTGCCAGCAGCCAAGGTGGCGGGAGGGCCAGTGAGCAGTTCTTC | CASSQGGGRASEQFF
TRBJ2-7 | TRBD1 | TRBV7-9 | - | TGTGCCAGCAGCCACGACAGGGCCTCCTACGAGCAGTACTTC | CASSHDRASYEQYF
TRBJ1-2 | - | TRBV27 | - | TGTGCCAGCAGGAGGCATCGACAGGAGAACTATGGCTACACCTTC | CASRRHRQENYGYTF
TRBJ1-5 | - | TRBV29-1 | - | TGCAGCGTTGAAGAAAACAGCAATCAGCCCCAGCATTTT | CSVEENSNQPQHF
TRBJ1-4 | TRBD1 | TRBV4-3 | - | TGCGCCAGCAGCCAAGGGGGATGGGGGACAGCGAATGAAAAACTGTTTTTT | CASSQGGWGTANEKLFF
TRBJ2-1 | - | TRBV5-4 | - | TGTGCCAGCAGCTTGGTTCAGAATGAGCAGTTCTTC | CASSLVQNEQFF
TRBJ2-7 | - | TRBV18 | - | TGTGCCAGCTCAGGCGGGGAATTCTACGAGCAGTACTTC | CASSGGEFYEQYF
TRBJ2-7 | - | TRBV6-5 | - | TGTGCCAGCAGTTACAGGGCAGGGGCGGACTACGAGCAGTACTTC | CASSYRAGADYEQYF
TRBJ2-3 | - | TRBV19 | - | TGTGCCAGTAGAGACAGGGCAGGACTAGGAAGCACAGATACGCAGTATTTT | CASRDRAGLGSTDTQYF
TRBJ2-7 | TRBD1 | TRBV19 | - | TGTGCCAGTAGTAGGAGGAGAGGAGGGACAGGCACCTACGAGCAGTACTTC | CASSRRRGGTGTYEQYF
TRBJ2-3 | TRBD1 | TRBV19 | - | TGTGCCAGTAGCCCGGACAGGGCCGGTGGAGATACGCAGTATTTT | CASSPDRAGGDTQYF
TRBJ2-5 | - | TRBV28 | - | TGTGCCAGCAGCGGGGCAGGGGCAGAGACCCAGTACTTC | CASSGAGAETQYF
TRBJ2-1 | - | TRBV6-5 | - | TGTGCCAGCAGTTACTCTGGGGGGAGTGAGTTCTTC | CASSYSGGSEFF
TRBJ1-5 | TRBD1 | TRBV5-6 | - | TGTGCCAGCAGCCGGGACAGGGGGCGAAGTCAGCCCCAGCATTTT | CASSRDRGRSQPQHF
TRBJ1-2 | - | TRBV27 | - | TGTGCCAGCAGTTGGGGGGGAGGAGGCGCCTATGGCTACACCTTC | CASSWGGGGAYGYTF
TRBJ2-3 | - | TRBV6-5 | few | TGTGCCAGCAGTATAATTACAGATACGCAGTATTTT | CASSIITDTQYF
TRBJ1-2 | - | TRBV5-4 | - | TGTGCCAGCAGCTTGGCAGGCAACTATGGCTACACCTTC | CASSLAGNYGYTF
TRBJ2-7 | - | TRBV27 | - | TGTGCCAGCTTTTCATCAAACACCCGGGACGAGCAGTACTTC | CASFSSNTRDEQYF
TRBJ2-7 | - | TRBV6-1 | - | TGTGCCAGCAGAGAGATGTCGACTTCCTACGAGCAGTACTTC | CASREMSTSYEQYF
TRBJ2-1 | TRBD1 | TRBV6-6 | - | TGTGCCAGCAGGGGGACAGGGGAGGGTGAGCAGTTCTTC | CASRGTGEGEQFF
TRBJ1-1 | - | TRBV15 | - | TGTGCCACCAGCAGAGATAGGGGGAACTGGGAAGCTTTCTTT | CATSRDRGNWEAFF
TRBJ1-5 | - | TRBV9 | - | TGTGCCAGCAGCGTAGCTGACGATCAGCCCCAGCATTTT | CASSVADDQPQHF
TRBJ2-7 | - | TRBV5-4 | - | TGTGCCAGCAGCTTGGCCATCGGGATTTCCTACGAGCAGTACTTC | CASSLAIGISYEQYF
TRBJ2-7 | TRBD2 | TRBV7-2 | - | TGTGCCAGCAGCTTAGACGGGAGGGCCAGGTACGAGCAGTACTTC | CASSLDGRARYEQYF
TRBJ2-3 | - | TRBV9 | - | TGTGCCAGCAGTGCAACGACAGTCTTCACAGATACGCAGTATTTT | CASSATTVFTDTQYF
TRBJ2-2 | - | TRBV9 | - | TGTGCCAGCACCCCTGACACCCTCACCGGGGAGCTGTTTTTT | CASTPDTLTGELFF
TRBJ2-1 | - | TRBV29-1 | - | TGCAGCGCAGGTGCATTCTACAATGAGCAGTTCTTC | CSAGAFYNEQFF
TRBJ2-3 | - | TRBV6-5 | - | TGTGCCACCCGGGGGTGGACGAACACAGATACGCAGTATTTT | CATRGWTNTDTQYF
TRBJ2-3 | - | TRBV11-3 | few | TGTGCCAGCAGCTTAGGGAGTAGCACAGATACGCAGTATTTT | CASSLGSSTDTQYF
TRBJ2-1 | - | TRBV5-1 | - | TGCGCCAGCAGTATCCTAGCGCAGGATCACAATGAGCAGTTCTTC | CASSILAQDHNEQFF
TRBJ2-1 | - | TRBV6-1 | - | TGTGCCAGCAGCGAGGCCCGGGATGAGCAGTTCTTC | CASSEARDEQFF
TRBJ1-1 | TRBD1 | TRBV5-4 | - | TGTGCCAGCAGCTCCACAGGGGCGTCATTCACTGAAGCTTTCTTT | CASSSTGASFTEAFF
TRBJ2-1 | TRBD1 | TRBV11-3 | - | TGTGCCAGCAGCCACCCCGGGACAGGGGTACAGTTCTTC | CASSHPGTGVQFF
TRBJ2-3 | - | TRBV2 | - | TGTGCCAGCCTCCTGGGGGCGGGTCCCACAGATACGCAGTATTTT | CASLLGAGPTDTQYF
TRBJ2-7 | TRBD2 | TRBV5-1 | - | TGCGCCAGCAGCCCCGGGACTAGCGGGAGGTTCGACGAGCAGTACTTC | CASSPGTSGRFDEQYF
TRBJ1-1 | TRBD1 | TRBV19 | - | TGTGCCAGTAGATTAGGGGGCCTCGACACTGAAGCTTTCTTT | CASRLGGLDTEAFF